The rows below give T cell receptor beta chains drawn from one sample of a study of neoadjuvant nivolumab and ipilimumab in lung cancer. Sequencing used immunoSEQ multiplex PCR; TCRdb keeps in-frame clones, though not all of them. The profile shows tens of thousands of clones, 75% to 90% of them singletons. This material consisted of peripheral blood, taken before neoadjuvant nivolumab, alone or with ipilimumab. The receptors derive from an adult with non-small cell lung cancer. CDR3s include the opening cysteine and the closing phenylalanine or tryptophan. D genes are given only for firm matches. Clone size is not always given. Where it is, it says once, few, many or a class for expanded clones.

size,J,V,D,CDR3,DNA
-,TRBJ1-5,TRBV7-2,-,CASSLRGDSNQPQHF,TGTGCCAGCAGCTTAAGGGGAGATAGCAATCAGCCCCAGCATTTT
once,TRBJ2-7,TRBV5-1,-,CASSLGSASYEQYF,TGCGCCAGCAGCTTGGGGAGCGCCTCCTACGAGCAGTACTTC
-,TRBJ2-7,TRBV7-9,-,CASSFQGGEQYF,TGTGCCAGCAGCTTCCAGGGTGGGGAGCAGTACTTC
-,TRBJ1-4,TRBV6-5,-,CASRTALPGEKLFF,TGTGCCAGCCGAACCGCGCTTCCTGGGGAAAAACTGTTTTTT
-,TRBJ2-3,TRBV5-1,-,CASSLASSGTDTQYF,TGCGCCAGCAGCTTGGCTTCTAGCGGCACAGATACGCAGTATTTT
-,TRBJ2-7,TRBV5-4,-,CASSLEYEQYF,TGTGCCAGCAGCTTGGAATACGAGCAGTACTTC
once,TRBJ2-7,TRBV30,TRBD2,CAWRASGPYEQYF,TGTGCCTGGAGAGCTAGCGGACCCTACGAGCAGTACTTC
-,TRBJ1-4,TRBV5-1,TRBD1,CASSLAGTGALEKLFF,TGCGCCAGCAGCTTGGCCGGGACAGGGGCCCTTGAAAAACTGTTTTTT
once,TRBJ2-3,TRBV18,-,CASSRGAGTDTQYF,TGTGCCAGCTCAAGGGGGGCCGGAACAGATACGCAGTATTTT
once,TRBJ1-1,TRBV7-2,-,CASSRRSENTEAFF,TGTGCCAGCAGCCGTCGCTCGGAGAACACTGAAGCTTTCTTT
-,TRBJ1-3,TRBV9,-,CASSTDSNGNTIYF,TGTGCCAGCAGCACCGACAGCAATGGAAACACCATATATTTT
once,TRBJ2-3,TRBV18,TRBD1,CASSPEQGSTTDTQYF,TGTGCCAGCTCACCCGAACAGGGGTCAACAACAGATACGCAGTATTTT
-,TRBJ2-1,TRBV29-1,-,CSVVESNEQFF,TGCAGCGTTGTTGAGTCGAATGAGCAGTTCTTC
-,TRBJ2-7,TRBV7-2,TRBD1,CASSSGLRTGAWEQYF,TGTGCCAGCAGCTCTGGGCTCCGGACAGGGGCGTGGGAGCAGTACTTC
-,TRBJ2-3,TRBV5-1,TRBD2,CASSSYGTSGRVTDTQYF,TGCGCCAGCAGCTCTTATGGGACTAGCGGGAGGGTCACAGATACGCAGTATTTT
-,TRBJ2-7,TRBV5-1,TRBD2,CASSLSGNGGYEQYF,TGCGCCAGCAGCCTTAGCGGGAACGGGGGCTACGAGCAGTACTTC
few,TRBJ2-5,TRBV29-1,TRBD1,CSVGTGGGETQYF,TGCAGCGTGGGGACAGGGGGAGGGGAGACCCAGTACTTC
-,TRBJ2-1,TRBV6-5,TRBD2,CASRGTRRKDEQFF,TGTGCCAGCAGAGGGACTAGACGAAAGGATGAGCAGTTCTTC
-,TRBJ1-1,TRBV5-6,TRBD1,CASNPPGQGASEAFF,TGTGCCAGCAACCCTCCGGGACAGGGGGCTTCTGAAGCTTTCTTT
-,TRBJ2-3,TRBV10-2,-,CASSEGGVSTDTQYF,TGCGCCAGCAGTGAAGGTGGGGTTAGCACAGATACGCAGTATTTT
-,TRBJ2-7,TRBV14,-,CASSLTRSYEQYF,TGTGCCAGCAGCCTGACCAGGAGCTACGAGCAGTACTTC
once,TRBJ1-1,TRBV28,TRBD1,CASSLTGTATEAFF,TGTGCCAGCAGTTTGACGGGGACAGCCACTGAAGCTTTCTTT
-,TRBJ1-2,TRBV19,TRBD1,CASSIRGQVYGYTF,TGTGCCAGTAGTATCAGGGGGCAAGTCTATGGCTACACCTTC
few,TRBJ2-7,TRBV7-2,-,CASSFEVGFPSEQYF,TGTGCCAGCAGCTTTGAGGTGGGGTTTCCCAGCGAGCAGTACTTC
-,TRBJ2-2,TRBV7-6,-,CASSFRGPSLTDTGELFF,TGTGCCAGCAGCTTCCGAGGGCCTAGTCTAACGGACACCGGGGAGCTGTTTTTT
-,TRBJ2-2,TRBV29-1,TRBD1,CSVEDDRANTGELFF,TGCAGCGTTGAAGACGACAGGGCGAACACCGGGGAGCTGTTTTTT
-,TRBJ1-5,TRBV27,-,CASSPWGADQPQHF,TGTGCCAGCAGCCCCTGGGGGGCGGATCAGCCCCAGCATTTT
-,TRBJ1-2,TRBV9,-,CASSVSPLPGYGYTF,TGTGCCAGCAGCGTATCCCCCCTCCCGGGGTATGGCTACACCTTC
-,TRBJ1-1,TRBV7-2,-,CASSLGFRGAAINTEAFF,TGTGCCAGCAGCTTAGGTTTCCGGGGGGCGGCTATCAACACTGAAGCTTTCTTT
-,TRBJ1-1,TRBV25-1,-,CASSEWENRGTEAFF,TGTGCCAGCAGTGAATGGGAAAATCGTGGGACTGAAGCTTTCTTT
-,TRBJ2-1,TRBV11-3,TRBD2,CASSPGTSGNNEQFF,TGTGCCAGCAGCCCCGGGACTAGCGGGAACAATGAGCAGTTCTTC